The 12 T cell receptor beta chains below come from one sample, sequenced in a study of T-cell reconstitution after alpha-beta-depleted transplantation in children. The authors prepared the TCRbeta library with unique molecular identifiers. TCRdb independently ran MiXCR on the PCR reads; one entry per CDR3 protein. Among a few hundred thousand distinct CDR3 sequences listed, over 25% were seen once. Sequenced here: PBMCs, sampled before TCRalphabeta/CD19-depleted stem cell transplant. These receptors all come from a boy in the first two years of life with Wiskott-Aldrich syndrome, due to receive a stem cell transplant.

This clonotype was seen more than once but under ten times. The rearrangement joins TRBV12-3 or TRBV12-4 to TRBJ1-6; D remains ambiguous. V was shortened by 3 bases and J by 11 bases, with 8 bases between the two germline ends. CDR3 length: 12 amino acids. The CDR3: CASSFGATPLHF. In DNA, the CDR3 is TGTGCCAGCAGTTTTGGCGCTACACCCCTCCACTTT.

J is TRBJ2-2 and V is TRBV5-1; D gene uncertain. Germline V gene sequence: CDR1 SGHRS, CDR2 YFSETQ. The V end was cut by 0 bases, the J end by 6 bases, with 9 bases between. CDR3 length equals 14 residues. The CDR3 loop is CASSLGFLAGELFF. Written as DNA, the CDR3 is TGCGCCAGCAGCTTGGGGTTCCTGGCCGGGGAGCTGTTTTTT.

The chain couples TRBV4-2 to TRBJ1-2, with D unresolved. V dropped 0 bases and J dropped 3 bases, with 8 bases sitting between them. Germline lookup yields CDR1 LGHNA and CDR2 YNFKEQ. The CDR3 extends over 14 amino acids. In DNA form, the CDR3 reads TGTGCCAGCAGCCAAGATTTCAGCCACTATGGCTACACCTTC. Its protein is CASSQDFSHYGYTF.

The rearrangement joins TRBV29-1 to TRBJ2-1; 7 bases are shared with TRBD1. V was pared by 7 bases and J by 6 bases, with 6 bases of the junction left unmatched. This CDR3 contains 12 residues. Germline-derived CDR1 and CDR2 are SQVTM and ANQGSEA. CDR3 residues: CSEGDRVNEQFF. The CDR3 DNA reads TGCAGCGAGGGTGACAGGGTCAATGAGCAGTTCTTC.

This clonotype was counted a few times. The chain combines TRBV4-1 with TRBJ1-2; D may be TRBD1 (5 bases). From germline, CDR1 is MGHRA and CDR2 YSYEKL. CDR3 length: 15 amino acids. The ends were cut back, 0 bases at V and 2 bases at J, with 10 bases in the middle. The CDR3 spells CASSQDPGKNYGYTF. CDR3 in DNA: TGCGCCAGCAGCCAAGACCCAGGGAAGAACTATGGCTACACCTTC.

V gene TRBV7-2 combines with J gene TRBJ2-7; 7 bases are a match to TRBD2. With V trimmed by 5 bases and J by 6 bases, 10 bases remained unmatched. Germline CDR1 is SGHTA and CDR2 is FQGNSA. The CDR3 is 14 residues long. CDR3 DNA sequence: TGTGCCAGCAGCCTCCCAACGGGAGGACGCGAGCAGTACTTC. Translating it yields CASSLPTGGREQYF. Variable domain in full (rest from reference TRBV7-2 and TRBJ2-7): GAGVSQSPSNKVTEKGKDVELRCDPISGHTALYWYRQSLGQGLEFLIYFQGNSAPDKSGLPSDRFSAERTGGSVSTLTIQRTQQEDSAVYLCASSLPTGGREQYFGPGTRLTVT.

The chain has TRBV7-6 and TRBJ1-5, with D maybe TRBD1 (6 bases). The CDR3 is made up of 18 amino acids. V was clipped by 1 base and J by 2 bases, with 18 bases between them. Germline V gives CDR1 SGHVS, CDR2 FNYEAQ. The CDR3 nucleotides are TGTGCCAGCAGCTTAGGGGGGCAGGGGCAAATCGGCAATCAGCCCCAGCATTTT. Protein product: CASSLGGQGQIGNQPQHF.

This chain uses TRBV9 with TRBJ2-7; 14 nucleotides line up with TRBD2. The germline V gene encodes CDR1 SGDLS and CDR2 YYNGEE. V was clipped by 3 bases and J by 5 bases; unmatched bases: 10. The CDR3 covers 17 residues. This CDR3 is CASSETSGRAGSDEQYF. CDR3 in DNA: TGTGCCAGCAGCGAGACTAGCGGGAGGGCCGGGTCCGACGAGCAGTACTTC.

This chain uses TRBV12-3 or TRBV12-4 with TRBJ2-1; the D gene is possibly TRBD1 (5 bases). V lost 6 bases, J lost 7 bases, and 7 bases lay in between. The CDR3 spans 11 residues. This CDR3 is CASRYRNEQFF. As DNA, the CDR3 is TGTGCCAGCAGGTACAGGAATGAGCAGTTCTTC.

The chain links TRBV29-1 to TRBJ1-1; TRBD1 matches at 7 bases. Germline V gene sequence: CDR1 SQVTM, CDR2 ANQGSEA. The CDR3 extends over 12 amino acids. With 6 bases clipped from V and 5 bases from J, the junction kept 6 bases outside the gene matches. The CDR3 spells CSVPQGRTEAFF. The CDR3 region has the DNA TGCAGCGTGCCACAGGGGCGAACTGAAGCTTTCTTT.

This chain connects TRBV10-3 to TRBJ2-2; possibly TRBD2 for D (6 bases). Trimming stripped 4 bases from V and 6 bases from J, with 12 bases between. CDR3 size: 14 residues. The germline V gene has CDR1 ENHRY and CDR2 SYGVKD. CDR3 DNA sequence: TGTGCCATCAGTGCGCTCGGGGAGGCCGGGGAGCTGTTTTTT. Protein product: CAISALGEAGELFF.

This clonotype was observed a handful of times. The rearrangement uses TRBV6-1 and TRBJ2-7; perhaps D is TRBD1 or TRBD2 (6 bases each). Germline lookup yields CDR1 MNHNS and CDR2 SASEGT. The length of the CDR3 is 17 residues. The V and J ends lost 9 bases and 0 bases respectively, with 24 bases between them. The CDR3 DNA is TGTGCCAGAGTGAACGGGGGTCCCGGACAGCACTCCTACGAGCAGTACTTC. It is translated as CARVNGGPGQHSYEQYF.